The 27 T cell receptor beta chains in this list originate from one sample, sequenced in a study of T cell responses to AZD1222 COVID-19 vaccine. The repertoire was sequenced with immunoSEQ multiplex PCR; TCRdb's copy has only in-frame clones and lacks some. The sample consists of fewer than 100,000 clones, about 81% of them appearing once. The material was peripheral blood, obtained 28 days after the second AZD1222 dose. The receptors here all came from an adult who received the AZD1222 COVID-19 vaccine.

V and J are TRBV5-6 and TRBJ2-6; D gene unclear. Germline CDR1 and CDR2: SGHDT and YYEEEE. The V gene lost 0 bases and the J gene lost 2 bases, with 6 bases spanning the gap. This CDR3 has 15 residues. CDR3 DNA sequence: TGTGCCAGCAGCTTGGGGGTACCTGGGGCCAACGTCCTGACTTTC. Translating it yields CASSLGVPGANVLTF.

The rearrangement uses TRBV15 and TRBJ2-1, with 11 bases identical to TRBD1. Germline V lookup: CDR1 LNHNV, CDR2 YYDKDF (reference sequence). This CDR3 has 19 amino acids. Germline trimming cut 7 bases from V and 0 bases from J; bases unmatched to any gene: 14. CDR3 bases: TGTGCCACCACCATCACACGGGACAGGGGGTCGAGCTCCTACAATGAGCAGTTCTTC. Residues: CATTITRDRGSSSYNEQFF.

V is TRBV19 and J is TRBJ2-7; D is tentatively TRBD1 or TRBD2 (5 bases each). V was pared by 5 bases and J by 2 bases, with 10 bases between. Germline V gene lookup returns CDR1 LNHDA and CDR2 SQIVND (reference sequence). The CDR3 is made up of 13 amino acids. The CDR3 bases are TGTGCCAGTAGTGAGGGGCAAACCTACGAGCAGTACTTC. Amino acids: CASSEGQTYEQYF.

The V gene is TRBV6-5, the J gene TRBJ1-2; 10 nucleotides align to TRBD1. The V and J ends lost 2 bases and 8 bases, in that order; junction bases with no gene match: 5. CDR1 MNHEY and CDR2 SVGAGI come from the germline V gene. CDR3 length: 14 residues. The CDR3 loop reads CASSYKDRGTGYTF. The CDR3 DNA reads TGTGCCAGCAGTTACAAGGACAGGGGGACGGGCTACACCTTC.

V gene TRBV5-6 combines with J gene TRBJ2-7; D is unclear. Per the germline V gene, CDR1 is SGHDT and CDR2 is YYEEEE. This CDR3 has 11 amino acids. V lost 4 bases and J lost 5, with 7 bases in between. CDR3 protein: CASSVTNEQYF. The CDR3 nucleotides are TGTGCCAGCAGCGTGACAAACGAGCAGTACTTC. The full variable domain, in which reference TRBV5-6 and TRBJ2-7 provide the parts outside the CDR3, is DAGVTQSPTHLIKTRGQQVTLRCSPKSGHDTVSWYQQALGQGPQFIFQYYEEEERQRGNFPDRFSGHQFPNYSSELNVNALLLGDSALYLCASSVTNEQYFGPGTRLTVT.

This chain joins TRBV7-9 and TRBJ1-4; TRBD1 agrees at 7 bases. The CDR3 is 16 residues long. The trim removed 1 base at V and 0 bases at J, leaving 2 bases unmatched. Germline assignment: CDR1 SEHNR and CDR2 FQNEAQ (reference sequence). CDR3 loop: CASSLGGQTTNEKLFF. The CDR3 nucleotides read TGTGCCAGCAGCTTAGGGGGACAGACAACTAATGAAAAACTGTTTTTT. Full variable domain (missing parts from reference TRBV7-9 and TRBJ1-4): DTGVSQNPRHKITKRGQNVTFRCDPISEHNRLYWYRQTLGQGPEFLTYFQNEAQLEKSRLLSDRFSAERPKGSFSTLEIQRTEQGDSAMYLCASSLGGQTTNEKLFFGSGTQLSVL.

This clone was counted at least ten times. This chain uses TRBV7-8 with TRBJ1-1; D remains unclear. V shed 4 bases and J shed 1 base, with 13 bases lying between them. The V gene's germline CDR1 is SGHVS and CDR2 FQNEAQ. The CDR3 covers 15 residues. CDR3 sequence reads: CASSSLWEGNTEAFF. The DNA of the CDR3 is TGTGCCAGCAGCTCACTATGGGAGGGGAACACTGAAGCTTTCTTT.

The chain is built from TRBV7-2 and TRBJ2-7, with D possibly being TRBD1 (6 bases). Germline CDR1 is SGHTA and CDR2 is FQGNSA. This CDR3 region has 16 residues. V lost 8 bases and J lost 3, with 23 bases in between. The CDR3 sequence: CASAPRAGALHYEQYF. DNA for the CDR3: TGTGCCAGCGCGCCCCGCGCAGGGGCCTTACACTACGAGCAGTACTTC.

A few counts support this clone. This sample includes further DNA sequences coding for the same CDR3. The chain combines TRBV7-9 with TRBJ1-1, with D maybe TRBD1 (5 bases). Germline V gives CDR1 SEHNR, CDR2 FQNEAQ (reference sequence). The CDR3 loop spans 13 amino acids. The V end was cut by 5 bases, the J end by 6 bases, with 13 bases between. The CDR3 spells CASSPQGAAEAFF. CDR3 nucleotides: TGTGCCAGCAGCCCTCAGGGCGCGGCTGAAGCTTTCTTT.

V usage is TRBV7-8 and J usage is TRBJ2-7, with 7 bases fitting TRBD1. V was pared by 3 bases and J by 3 bases, with 2 bases of the junction left unmatched. Germline loops: CDR1 SGHVS, CDR2 FQNEAQ. CDR3 length: 13 residues. CDR3 bases: TGTGCCAGCAGCTTGGACAGGTTCTACGAGCAGTACTTC. Translated: CASSLDRFYEQYF.

This clone was counted a single time. The chain joins TRBV7-8 to TRBJ2-3; D is undetermined. Germline V gene lookup returns CDR1 SGHVS and CDR2 FQNEAQ. Trimming took 3 bases from V and 0 from J, leaving 7 bases between them. The CDR3 is 14 amino acids. CDR3: CASSFGVSTDTQYF. In DNA, the CDR3 is TGTGCCAGCAGCTTCGGCGTCAGCACAGATACGCAGTATTTT.

J is TRBJ1-1 and V is TRBV4-2; 10 nucleotides match TRBD1. Germline CDR1 LGHNA, CDR2 YNFKEQ. J was trimmed by 10 bases and V by 0 bases; bases with no gene match: 8. This CDR3 is built from 15 residues. CDR3 bases: TGTGCCAGCAGCCAAGACGGACAGGGGGAAATGAGAGCTTTCTTT. The encoded protein is CASSQDGQGEMRAFF.

Here the CDR3 reads CASSLQPDIPTQPQHF. The CDR3 nucleotides are TGTGCCAGCTCCCTTCAACCGGACATTCCTACTCAGCCCCAGCATTTT. The V call is TRBV18, the J call TRBJ1-5, with D possibly TRBD1 on 5 matching bases. The CDR3 has 16 residues. V was pared by 6 bases and J by 6 bases, with 21 bases between. The germline CDR1 and CDR2 sequences are KGHSH and LQKENI.

The V call is TRBV4-2, the J call TRBJ2-5; 7 nucleotides align to TRBD2. Germline assignment: CDR1 LGHNA and CDR2 YNFKEQ. The trim removed 4 bases at V and 5 bases at J, leaving 7 bases unmatched. This CDR3 comprises 14 residues. CDR3 sequence: CASSRGLVSETQYF. The DNA of the CDR3 is TGTGCCAGCAGCCGCGGACTAGTTTCGGAGACCCAGTACTTC.

The chain links TRBV3-1 (or the pseudogene TRBV3-2) to TRBJ1-1; 7 bases line up with TRBD1. Trimming removed 2 bases from V and 10 bases from J; junction bases left unmatched: 7. This CDR3 has 13 amino acids. Per the germline V gene, CDR1 is LGHDT and CDR2 is YNNKEL (reference sequence). CDR3 residues: CASSQNKGGAAFF. In DNA form, the CDR3 reads TGTGCCAGCAGCCAAAATAAAGGGGGCGCAGCTTTCTTT.

The rearrangement uses TRBV18 and TRBJ2-7, with D possibly TRBD2 on 6 matching bases. V lost 2 bases to trimming and J lost 3 bases, with 14 bases between them. The CDR3 contains 15 residues. The V gene's germline CDR1 is KGHSH and CDR2 LQKENI. DNA for the CDR3: TGTGCCAGCTCACCATCTTCCCAGGGAGGCTACGAGCAGTACTTC. Its protein product is CASSPSSQGGYEQYF. The entire variable domain, with the rest obtained from reference TRBV18 and TRBJ2-7, is as follows: NAGVMQNPRHLVRRRGQEARLRCSPMKGHSHVYWYRQLPEEGLKFMVYLQKENIIDESGMPKERFSAEFPKEGPSILRIQQVVRGDSAAYFCASSPSSQGGYEQYFGPGTRLTVT.

The rearrangement joins TRBV7-2 to TRBJ1-2, with unresolved D. Trimming took off 0 bases at V and 10 bases at J, with 12 bases between the two ends. Germline loops: CDR1 SGHTA, CDR2 FQGNSA. The CDR3 consists of 13 residues. The CDR3 region has the DNA TGTGCCAGCAGCTTAGCTTGGGCAGGACTCTACACCTTC. Its translation: CASSLAWAGLYTF.

This chain joins TRBV9 and TRBJ2-1, with 11 bases matching TRBD2. CDR1 is SGDLS, CDR2 YYNGEE, per germline. V shed 4 bases and J 4 bases; nucleotides not matched to a gene: 7. The CDR3 is 16 amino acids. CDR3 residues: CASSKILAGVYNEQFF. The DNA for the CDR3 is TGTGCCAGCAGCAAAATACTAGCGGGGGTGTACAATGAGCAGTTCTTC.

The chain has TRBV9 and TRBJ2-5; D ambiguous. Germline CDR1 is SGDLS and CDR2 is YYNGEE. The CDR3 has 15 amino acids. V gave up 0 bases and J gave up 5 bases, with 14 bases separating them. Here the CDR3 reads CASSVVGSLGETQYF. The DNA of the CDR3 is TGTGCCAGCAGCGTAGTCGGCAGCCTGGGGGAGACCCAGTACTTC.

This clone came up a few times. V gene TRBV2 combines with J gene TRBJ1-2, with 9 bases aligning to TRBD1. The CDR3 extends over 15 amino acids. From germline, CDR1 is SNHLY and CDR2 FYNNEI. V trimming: 5 bases; J trimming: 2 bases; junction bases outside the gene matches: 6. CDR3 amino acids: CASSPTGTGNYGYTF. In nucleotides, the CDR3 is TGTGCCAGCAGTCCAACCGGGACAGGGAACTATGGCTACACCTTC.

DNA for the CDR3: TGTGCCAGTAACTTCGGGGGCGGCGGGGAGCTGTTTTTT. It translates to CASNFGGGGELFF. The chain recombines TRBV2 with TRBJ2-2; D is possibly TRBD1 or TRBD2 (6 bases each). CDR1 is SNHLY and CDR2 is FYNNEI in the germline V gene. The CDR3 sequence is 13 residues long. Trimming took 9 bases from V and 7 from J, leaving 15 bases between them.

The chain carries TRBV5-8 and TRBJ1-5; perhaps TRBD1 as D (5 bases). V was clipped by 1 base and J by 7 bases, with 12 bases between them. The CDR3 totals 14 residues. Germline V lookup: CDR1 SGHTS, CDR2 YDEGEE. CDR3 residues: CASSLSQGRQPQHF. DNA of the CDR3: TGTGCCAGCAGCTTGTCTCAGGGAAGGCAGCCCCAGCATTTT.

The chain recombines TRBV3-1 (or the pseudogene TRBV3-2) with TRBJ2-4; 8 bases fit TRBD1. The CDR3 runs to 16 residues. Germline loops: CDR1 LGHDT, CDR2 YNNKEL (reference sequence). The J segment lost 3 bases and the V segment lost 1 base, leaving 5 bases of the junction unmatched. The CDR3 reads CASSQVGQGGKNIQYF. CDR3 coding DNA: TGTGCCAGCAGCCAAGTCGGACAGGGAGGCAAAAACATTCAGTACTTC.

There are a few counts of this clone. This chain uses TRBV27 with TRBJ1-1; the match to TRBD1 covers 10 bases. With V trimmed by 6 bases and J by 5 bases, 9 bases remained unmatched. CDR1 MNHEY and CDR2 SMNVEV come from the germline V gene (reference sequence). The CDR3 is 15 residues long. The CDR3 here is CASRAPTGGWTEAFF. The CDR3 coding sequence is TGTGCCAGCAGGGCCCCGACAGGGGGCTGGACTGAAGCTTTCTTT.

The chain carries TRBV7-3 and TRBJ2-2; D gene ambiguous. Germline CDR1 is SGHTA and CDR2 is FQGTGA. The V end was cut by 2 bases, the J end by 7 bases, with 17 bases between. The CDR3 contains 16 residues. The CDR3 nucleotides read TGTGCCAGCAGCTTAGGCCAAAGCAGGATCGGCGGGGAGCTGTTTTTT. This translates into CASSLGQSRIGGELFF. The full variable domain, its missing parts supplied by reference TRBV7-3 and TRBJ2-2, is GAGVSQTPSNKVTEKGKYVELRCDPISGHTALYWYRQSLGQGPEFLIYFQGTGAADDSGLPNDRFFAVRPEGSVSTLKIQRTERGDSAVYLCASSLGQSRIGGELFFGEGSRLTVL.

The sample holds one count of this clone. The chain uses TRBV10-1 and TRBJ2-1; 7 nucleotides align to TRBD1. The CDR3 is made up of 13 amino acids. CDR1 is WNHNN and CDR2 is SYGVQD in the germline V gene (reference sequence). With 5 bases clipped from V and 7 bases from J, the junction kept 5 bases outside the gene matches. DNA for the CDR3: TGCGCCAGCAGTTCTAAGGACAGGAATGAGCAGTTCTTC. Translating gives CASSSKDRNEQFF.

This chain joins TRBV25-1 and TRBJ2-1, with D perhaps being TRBD1 or TRBD2 (5 bases each). The V gene lost 8 bases and the J gene lost 3 bases, with 11 bases spanning the gap. This CDR3 spans 13 amino acids. Germline loops: CDR1 MGHDK, CDR2 SYGVNS. Written as DNA, the CDR3 is TGTGCCAGCGGGACGGGGTTCTACAATGAGCAGTTCTTC. Translating it yields CASGTGFYNEQFF. Full variable domain (outside the CDR3, taken from reference TRBV25-1 and TRBJ2-1): EADIYQTPRYLVIGTGKKITLECSQTMGHDKMYWYQQDPGMELHLIHYSYGVNSTEKGDLSSESTVSRIRTEHFPLTLESARPSHTSQYLCASGTGFYNEQFFGPGTRLTVL.